This T cell receptor (beta chain) was sequenced for a study of CD8 T cells in Susac syndrome (dated by TCRdb to about 2019). Looking at the study overall: Whether CD8+ T cell activation and differentiation in Susac syndrome was antigen driven was tested using repertoire sequencing. Clonality of the CD8+ T cell repertoire was compared between around 13 healthy donors, some 14 Susac syndrome patients and roughly 15 multiple sclerosis patients. Here is what the overall study found, with its caveats: The TCR sequencing and HLA analysis was acknowledged to have included a relatively small number of individuals.

From its cysteine to its phenylalanine, the CDR3 spans 14 amino acids. The DNA shown is the 42-base CDR3, in frame from base 1. Between the V and J ends, shortened by 6 bases and 1 base respectively, the junction contains 12 bases. From the germline V gene, CDR1 is SNHLY and CDR2 is FYNNEI. High-throughput TCR beta sequencing profiled peripheral blood CD8+ and CD4+ T cells from healthy donors, Susac syndrome patients and multiple sclerosis patients. The multiple sclerosis controls were treatment-naive patients who had stable or active relapsing-remitting disease and met the revised McDonald criteria. Bulk CD8+ and CD4+ T cells were purified by magnetic negative isolation, while CD8+ TEMRA cells were enriched using FACS. Blood was collected in EDTA tubes and processed within 24 hours, with PBMCs isolated through density gradient centrifugation. PBMCs intended for TCR sequencing were cryopreserved in liquid nitrogen and were subsequently thawed in a 37 degrees C water bath. The sorted or isolated CD4+, CD8+ and CD8+ TEMRA cells had a purity of 90% or higher.

RNA was extracted using the RNeasy kit, and roughly 0.45 to 1 microgram was reverse transcribed with random hexamers. The immunoSEQ multiplex PCR assay, covering 54 Vbeta and 13 Jbeta segments, was used to amplify TCR beta CDR3 regions. Bias from PCR amplification was corrected by using a synthetic template baseline for primer optimization and for computational correction. As for how the authors treated the data: Reads were assigned to V, D and J genes according to IMGT and analyzed in immunoSEQ Analyzer, with only productive sequences retained. Clonality was calculated as one minus the Shannon entropy normalized by log2 of the number of productive unique sequences. For each patient and control, public and private clones were evaluated among the 100 most prevalent clones. Clones were defined as Susac-specific when absent from the healthy and MS cohorts, from fewer than 1,300 published viral clones and from other ImmuneACCESS disease sequences. Using fastp trimming at Q25 and MiXCR clonotype assembly, TCRdb reanalyzed the public sequencing data and kept in-frame beta chains. CDR3 protein duplicates are merged, each entry listing the most common genes and DNA. For this entry, the V and J calls and clone size follow TCRdb and not the study's own pipeline. Present in this sample are about 150,000 distinct CDR3 sequences, roughly 96% of which were seen just once. The ten largest clones capture over 0.12% of the sample.

About this clonotype itself: The target of this receptor is not known. The input lacks base qualities; no much larger clone sits a single base away.

This sequence originates from a human donor with multiple sclerosis. Sequences were obtained from CD8+ T cells from PBMCs. The V and J segments used are TRBV2 and TRBJ1-1; the D gene is unclear. The DNA is TGTGCCAGCAGAGTTGACTGGGGGAACACTGAAGCTTTCTTT. It codes for CASRVDWGNTEAFF.